This passage covers 29 T cell receptor beta chains from one sample sequenced in a study of post-analysis software for immune sequencing data. The study, taken as a whole, reports: There were roughly 5 TRBV segments more frequent in patients than controls, and TRBV5-6, TRBV5-1 and TRBV20-1 were among them.

Libraries were made from TCR beta cDNA, and they carried unique molecular identifiers. TCRdb called the PCR reads again in MiXCR, with one record for every CDR3 protein. The sample consists of more than 450,000 distinct CDR3 sequences, around 40% of them appearing once. Their specific antigens are unknown. Material for sequencing was blood. The source is a girl aged 10 to 17 with multiple sclerosis.

This clonotype was counted between two and nine times. CDR3: CASSPSTGSNEQFF. In nucleotides, the CDR3 is TGTGCCAGCAGCCCTTCTACAGGGTCCAATGAGCAGTTCTTC. V and J are TRBV12-3 or TRBV12-4 and TRBJ2-1; the D gene is possibly TRBD1 (6 bases). V lost 6 bases and J 6 bases, leaving 15 bases between the germline ends. The CDR3 spans 14 residues.

V and J are TRBV4-1 and TRBJ2-7; no definite D call. Trimming cost V 1 base and J 1 base, with 8 bases left between them. The CDR3 has 14 residues. The V gene's germline CDR1 is MGHRA and CDR2 YSYEKL. CDR3 nucleotides: TGCGCCAGCAGCCAAGGTGTAATTTCCTACGAGCAGTACTTC. Encoded protein: CASSQGVISYEQYF.

V usage is TRBV4-2 and J usage is TRBJ2-5, with TRBD2 matching 7 bases. Germline values: CDR1 LGHNA, CDR2 YNFKEQ. There are 16 residues in the CDR3. V was clipped by 0 bases and J by 5 bases; unmatched bases: 9. CDR3 sequence: CASSQDRGRGGETQYF. The CDR3 nucleotides are TGTGCCAGCAGCCAAGATAGAGGGAGGGGTGGGGAGACCCAGTACTTC.

The chain has TRBV12-3 or TRBV12-4 and TRBJ2-7, with 8 nucleotides matching TRBD1. The DNA end is a closer match to TRBJ2-5, so the J assignment may be wrong. CDR3 length equals 13 residues. The CDR3 nucleotides read TGTGCCAGCAGGGGGACAGGAGAGGAGACCCAGTACTTC. Translated: CASRGTGEETQYF.

The rearrangement joins TRBV5-1 to TRBJ2-3; D is tentatively TRBD1 or TRBD2 (5 bases each). The CDR3 spans 17 residues. CDR1 and CDR2 from the germline V gene are SGHRS and YFSETQ. V lost 8 bases to trimming and J lost 2 bases, with 24 bases between them. In DNA, the CDR3 is TGCGCCAGTCTGCCGGGACGACGTAGAGACACCACAGATACGCAGTATTTT. This sequence encodes CASLPGRRRDTTDTQYF.

V usage is TRBV5-1 and J usage is TRBJ1-1, with 7 bases that match TRBD1. There are 16 residues in the CDR3. The V gene end was trimmed by 0 bases and the J gene end by 0 bases; junction bases not matched to a gene: 5. Germline CDR1 and CDR2: SGHRS and YFSETQ. The chain's CDR3 is CASSLGVGQMNTEAFF. CDR3 coding DNA: TGCGCCAGCAGCTTGGGAGTGGGACAGATGAACACTGAAGCTTTCTTT.

This clonotype was found once. The chain employs TRBV12-3 or TRBV12-4 and TRBJ2-1, with 7 nucleotides matching TRBD1. The CDR3 totals 15 residues. V lost 9 bases, J lost 1 base, and 9 bases stayed unmatched. The CDR3 bases are TGTGCCAGTACAAAATCGGGACAGTCCTACAATGAGCAGTTCTTC. It encodes CASTKSGQSYNEQFF.

The rearrangement joins TRBV29-1 to TRBJ2-3; TRBD2 is a possible D gene (7 bases). Looked up from germline, CDR1 is SQVTM and CDR2 is ANQGSEA. This CDR3 is built from 13 residues. Trimming removed 6 bases from V and 3 bases from J, with 13 bases in between. CDR3 amino acids: CSVRGLNTDTQYF. The CDR3, as DNA: TGCAGCGTGCGGGGGCTAAATACAGATACGCAGTATTTT.

In its sample, this clonotype was seen a few times. The gene calls are TRBV20-1 and TRBJ2-7; TRBD2 agrees at 8 bases. Germline CDR1 reads DFQATT; CDR2 reads SNEGSKA (reference sequence). The ends lost 6 bases at V and 3 bases at J; junction bases unmatched: 7. The CDR3 is 13 residues long. The CDR3 DNA sequence: TGCAGTGCCCCCCGGGAGGGGAACTACGAGCAGTACTTC. Translating it yields CSAPREGNYEQYF.

The V and J genes are TRBV6-2 or TRBV6-3 and TRBJ2-1, with TRBD2 as a possible D gene (5 bases). The CDR3 has 15 amino acids. Trimming pared 6 bases from V and 1 base from J, leaving 13 bases between. The germline V gene encodes CDR1 MNHEY and CDR2 SVGEGT. CDR3 residues: CASSQRRVSYNEQFF. The CDR3 region has the DNA TGTGCCAGCAGCCAGCGGCGGGTATCCTACAATGAGCAGTTCTTC.

This chain links TRBV3-1 with TRBJ2-6; D gene uncertain. CDR1 is LGHDT, CDR2 YNNKEL, per germline (reference sequence). V was pared by 0 bases and J by 1 base, with 16 bases between. There are 19 residues in the CDR3. In nucleotides, the CDR3 is TGTGCCAGCAGCCAAGATGGGAACAGATCGCCATCTGGGGCCAACGTCCTGACTTTC. Residues: CASSQDGNRSPSGANVLTF.

V and J are TRBV3-1 and TRBJ2-1; TRBD1 is a possible D gene (6 bases). CDR1 LGHDT and CDR2 YNNKEL come from the germline V gene (reference sequence). The CDR3 runs 14 residues. V was trimmed by 1 base and J by 9 bases, leaving 13 bases between them. CDR3 region: CASSQGWGLGEQFF. As DNA, the CDR3 is TGTGCCAGCAGCCAAGGTTGGGGGCTAGGTGAGCAGTTCTTC.

This clonotype showed up just once. This rearrangement joins TRBV4-1 to TRBJ2-3; 10 bases agree with TRBD2. The length of the CDR3 is 16 residues. Trimming took 0 bases from V and 4 from J; bases not matched to a gene: 4. Germline V lookup: CDR1 MGHRA, CDR2 YSYEKL. The CDR3 loop is CASSQDSSGGSDTQYF. The CDR3 coding sequence is TGCGCCAGCAGCCAAGACTCTAGCGGGGGATCAGATACGCAGTATTTT.

J is TRBJ2-3 and V is TRBV6-4, with TRBD2 matching over 7 bases. V shed 3 bases and J 5 bases; nucleotides not matched to a gene: 2. The CDR3 is made up of 13 amino acids. Germline V lookup: CDR1 MRHNA, CDR2 SNTAGT. CDR3 loop: CASSERERDTQYF. As DNA, the CDR3 is TGTGCCAGCAGTGAGCGGGAGAGAGATACGCAGTATTTT.

This clonotype was seen only a few times. The V call is TRBV2, the J call TRBJ2-1, with D unclear. The germline V gene encodes CDR1 SNHLY and CDR2 FYNNEI. CDR3 length: 13 residues. V lost 5 bases to trimming and J lost 7 bases, with 12 bases between them. Here the CDR3 DNA reads TGTGCCAGCAGTTTACGAGCGAAAAATGAGCAGTTCTTC. It specifies CASSLRAKNEQFF.

V usage is TRBV7-6 and J usage is TRBJ1-5; D not certain. The CDR3 spans 15 residues. Germline V CDR1 and CDR2: SGHVS, FNYEAQ. The ends were cut back, 2 bases at V and 0 bases at J, with 8 bases in the middle. The CDR3 DNA reads TGTGCCAGCAGCTTAAACACTCATAGCAATCAGCCCCAGCATTTT. Its protein is CASSLNTHSNQPQHF.

The chain has TRBV28 and TRBJ1-1; unclear D gene. Trimming removed 8 bases at V and 2 bases at J, with 6 bases between. CDR1 and CDR2 from the germline V gene are MDHEN and SYDVKM. The length of the CDR3 is 11 residues. As DNA, the CDR3 is TGTGCCAGCGTAAGAAACACTGAAGCTTTCTTT. It specifies CASVRNTEAFF.

The chain carries TRBV6-5 and TRBJ1-2; maybe TRBD1 (6 bases). From germline, CDR1 is MNHEY and CDR2 SVGAGI. The CDR3 length is 15 residues. V was shortened by 5 bases and J by 4 bases, with 17 bases between the two germline ends. CDR3 DNA: TGTGCCAGCAGTGCACAGGGTAATGCGGTCTATGGCTACACCTTC. As protein: CASSAQGNAVYGYTF.

In this sample, this clonotype turned up a few times. The chain combines TRBV7-2 with TRBJ2-7; D might be TRBD1 or TRBD2, each matching 6 bases. The CDR3 extends over 17 amino acids. Germline V gives CDR1 SGHTA, CDR2 FQGNSA. V was pared by 4 bases and J by 0 bases, with 19 bases between. This chain's CDR3 is CASSSETTGTLSYEQYF. The DNA for the CDR3 is TGTGCCAGCAGCTCAGAAACCACAGGGACTCTCTCCTACGAGCAGTACTTC.

This clonotype was seen only a few times. The V and J genes are TRBV5-1 and TRBJ2-2; D is ambiguous. The CDR3 spans 14 residues. Germline V gene sequence: CDR1 SGHRS, CDR2 YFSETQ. V dropped 5 bases and J dropped 1 base, with 9 bases sitting between them. The CDR3 is CASRASLNTGELFF. The CDR3, as DNA: TGCGCCAGCAGGGCCAGTCTGAACACCGGGGAGCTGTTTTTT.

This clonotype has at least ten counts. The chain uses TRBV29-1 and TRBJ2-7; D tentatively fits TRBD1 or TRBD2 (5 bases each). This CDR3 has 11 residues. CDR1 SQVTM and CDR2 ANQGSEA come from the germline V gene. Between the trimmed V and J ends, which lost 7 bases and 0 bases, there was a span of 7 bases. The CDR3 DNA reads TGCAGCGGAGGGGACTCCTACGAGCAGTACTTC. Protein product: CSGGDSYEQYF.

V is TRBV12-3 or TRBV12-4 and J is TRBJ2-5; 9 nucleotides agree with TRBD1. The CDR3 length is 19 residues. The V and J ends lost 6 bases and 0 bases, in that order; junction bases with no gene match: 17. The CDR3 DNA reads TGTGCCAGCAGGGGCGGAACAGGGGGCGAGGAACCGTACCAAGAGACCCAGTACTTC. Translation: CASRGGTGGEEPYQETQYF.

This clonotype has a handful of counts. The chain couples TRBV7-9 to TRBJ2-1, with 9 nucleotides matching TRBD1. CDR1 is SEHNR, CDR2 FQNEAQ, per germline (reference sequence). There are 14 residues in the CDR3. V was pared by 5 bases and J by 3 bases, with 2 bases of the junction left unmatched. The DNA for the CDR3 is TGTGCCAGCAGCGGACAGGGGAGCTACAATGAGCAGTTCTTC. It is translated as CASSGQGSYNEQFF.

V and J are TRBV27 and TRBJ2-2, with D tentatively TRBD1 (5 bases). Trimming took off 3 bases at V and 6 bases at J, with 11 bases between the two ends. The CDR3 spans 14 residues. In germline, CDR1 is MNHEY, CDR2 SMNVEV (reference sequence). CDR3 residues: CASSLSRVAGELFF. The DNA for the CDR3 is TGTGCCAGCAGTTTGAGCAGGGTGGCCGGGGAGCTGTTTTTT.

The chain combines TRBV4-1 with TRBJ1-4; D uncertain. Germline loops: CDR1 MGHRA, CDR2 YSYEKL. The CDR3 extends over 16 amino acids. V was pared by 2 bases and J by 3 bases, with 13 bases between. The CDR3 sequence: CASSQLSLPSNEKLFF. CDR3 bases: TGCGCCAGCAGCCAACTCTCCCTTCCTTCTAATGAAAAACTGTTTTTT.

The rearrangement joins TRBV29-1 to TRBJ1-1; no definite D call. V lost 7 bases, J lost 0 bases, and 9 bases lay in between. The length of the CDR3 is 12 residues. Germline CDR1 SQVTM, CDR2 ANQGSEA. CDR3 DNA: TGCAGCGCCCGTAACATGAACACTGAAGCTTTCTTT. Protein product: CSARNMNTEAFF.

CDR3 residues: CASSRAGTGKETQYF. The CDR3 DNA reads as TGCGCCAGCAGCAGGGCCGGGACAGGAAAAGAGACCCAGTACTTC. The chain links TRBV5-1 to TRBJ2-5, with 8 positions matching TRBD1. The CDR3 extends over 15 amino acids. V was clipped by 4 bases and J by 3 bases; unmatched bases: 8. Per the germline V gene, CDR1 is SGHRS and CDR2 is YFSETQ.

This clonotype has a count of ten or more. The gene calls are TRBV27 and TRBJ2-7; TRBD2 agrees at 11 bases. V was clipped by 7 bases and J by 3 bases; unmatched bases: 5. This CDR3 has 14 residues. The V gene's germline CDR1 is MNHEY and CDR2 SMNVEV (reference sequence). The CDR3 DNA follows: TGTGCCAGCAAAATAGCGGGAGGGCTCTACGAGCAGTACTTC. Translation gives CASKIAGGLYEQYF.

The chain recombines TRBV7-2 with TRBJ2-1, with 7 positions matching TRBD2. CDR1 is SGHTA and CDR2 is FQGNSA in the germline V gene. V dropped 5 bases and J dropped 14; count of bases not matched to a gene: 12. CDR3 length: 13 amino acids. The CDR3: CASSITSVSTKFF. The CDR3 DNA reads as TGTGCCAGCAGCATCACTAGCGTCTCCACGAAGTTCTTC.